This T cell receptor beta chain derives from a study of control samples from healthy donors and cancer patients. Germline V gene data show CDR1 as ENHRY and CDR2 as SYGVKD. There are 15 residues in the CDR3. V lost 6 bases and J lost 1; bases outside the gene matches: 6. The repertoire was sequenced with immunoSEQ multiplex PCR; TCRdb's copy has only in-frame clones and lacks some. The top ten hold 20% to 25% of the sample, which has tens of thousands of clones, 82% seen once. The sequence came from a man in his fifties or sixties with colorectal cancer. Sequenced sample: PBMCs. The V and J genes are TRBV10-3 and TRBJ1-1; 9 bases are a match to TRBD1. CDR3 loop: CAIRGQGIRNTEAFF. The DNA of the CDR3 is TGTGCCATCAGAGGACAGGGGATTAGGAACACTGAAGCTTTCTTT.